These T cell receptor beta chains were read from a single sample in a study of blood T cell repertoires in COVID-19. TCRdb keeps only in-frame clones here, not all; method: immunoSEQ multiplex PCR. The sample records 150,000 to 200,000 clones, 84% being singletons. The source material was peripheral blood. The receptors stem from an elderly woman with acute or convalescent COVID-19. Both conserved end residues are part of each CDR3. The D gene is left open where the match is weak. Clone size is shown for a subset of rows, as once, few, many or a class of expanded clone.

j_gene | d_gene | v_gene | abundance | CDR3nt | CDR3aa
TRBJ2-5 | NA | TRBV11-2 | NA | TGTGCCAGCAGCTTAGTGCTTAGGGGTTTCCAAGAGACCCAGTACTTC | CASSLVLRGFQETQYF
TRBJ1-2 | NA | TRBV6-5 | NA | TGTGCCAGCAGTCCTCGGACAGACAACTATGGCTACACCTTC | CASSPRTDNYGYTF
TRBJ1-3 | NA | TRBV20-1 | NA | TGCAGTGCTTACAGGGGAAACACCATATATTTT | CSAYRGNTIYF
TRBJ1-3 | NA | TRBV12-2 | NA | TGTGCAAGTCGCTTAAGGGGAGGGGCCGGGAAGTATGGAAACACCATATATTTT | CASRLRGGAGKYGNTIYF
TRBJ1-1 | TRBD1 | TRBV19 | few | TGTGCCAGTAGTCGACAGGGGGAGATGAACACTGAAGCTTTCTTT | CASSRQGEMNTEAFF
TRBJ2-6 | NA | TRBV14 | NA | TGTGCCAGCAGCCAAGATATCGGCGGCGCTGGGGCCAACGTCCTGACTTTC | CASSQDIGGAGANVLTF
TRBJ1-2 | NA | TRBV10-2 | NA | TGCGCCAGCAGTGGGGGGGAGGGCCGTTTCGGCTACACCTTC | CASSGGEGRFGYTF
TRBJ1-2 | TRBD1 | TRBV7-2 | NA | TGTGCCAGCAGCTCAGGGGACAGGGGAGGCTACACCTTC | CASSSGDRGGYTF
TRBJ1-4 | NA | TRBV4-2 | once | TGTGCCAGCAGCCGACGACCGGGGGCAACTAATGAAAAACTGTTTTTT | CASSRRPGATNEKLFF
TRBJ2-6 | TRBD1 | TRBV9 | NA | TGTGCCAGCAGCGCGGGACAGGTCTCCTCTGGGGCCAACGTCCTGACTTTC | CASSAGQVSSGANVLTF
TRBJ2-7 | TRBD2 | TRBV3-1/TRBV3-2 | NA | TGTGCCAGCAGTCGGGTCCTGACTAGCGGGGTATTCCCCTACGAGCAGTACTTC | CASSRVLTSGVFPYEQYF
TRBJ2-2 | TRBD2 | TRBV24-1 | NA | TGTGCCACCAGTGATTATGGGGGAGGGCCCGGGAACACCGGGGAGCTGTTTTTT | CATSDYGGGPGNTGELFF
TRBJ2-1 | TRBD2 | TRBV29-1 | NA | TGCAGCGTTGATGCGGGAGGGGTCAATGAGCAGTTCTTC | CSVDAGGVNEQFF
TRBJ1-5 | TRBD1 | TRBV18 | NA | TGTGCCAGCTCACCTCCGGGACAGGGAGCCCAGCATTTT | CASSPPGQGAQHF
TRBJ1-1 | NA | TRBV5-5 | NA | TGTGCCAGCAGCCACCTATCGGCAGGTTGGACTGAAGCTTTCTTT | CASSHLSAGWTEAFF
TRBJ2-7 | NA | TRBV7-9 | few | TGTGCCAGCAGCCTAGACATTACAGGATTACACCCCTACGAGCAGTACTTC | CASSLDITGLHPYEQYF
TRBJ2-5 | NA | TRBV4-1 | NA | TGCGCCAGCAGTAGACAGGCTCAAGAGACCCAGTACTTC | CASSRQAQETQYF
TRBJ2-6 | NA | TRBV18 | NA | TGTGCCAGCTCATCGGGACTCCTCTCTGGGGCCAACGTCCTGACTTTC | CASSSGLLSGANVLTF
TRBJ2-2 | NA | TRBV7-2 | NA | TGTGCCAGCAGCTTAGTCAGGGTGAACACCGGGGAGCTGTTTTTT | CASSLVRVNTGELFF
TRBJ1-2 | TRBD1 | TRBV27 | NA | TGTGCCAGCAGGAGGACAGGAAGCTATGGCTACACCTTC | CASRRTGSYGYTF
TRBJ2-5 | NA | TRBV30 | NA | TGTGCCTGGAGTTCTCAAGAGACCCAGTACTTC | CAWSSQETQYF
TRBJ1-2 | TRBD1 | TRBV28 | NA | TGTGCCAGCAACACAGGGGGGGGGCAGAGGAACTATGGCTACACCTTC | CASNTGGGQRNYGYTF
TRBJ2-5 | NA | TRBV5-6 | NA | TGTGCCAGCAGCTTCCTCGGGGGGACAGGCCCGACCCAGTACTTC | CASSFLGGTGPTQYF
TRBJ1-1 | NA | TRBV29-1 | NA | TGCAGCGTGGGAGGACGGTTGGAGAACACTGAAGCTTTCTTT | CSVGGRLENTEAFF
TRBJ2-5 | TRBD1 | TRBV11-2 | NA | TGTGCCAGCACCAAGGGATCCGGGACAGGGGAAGAGACCCAGTACTTC | CASTKGSGTGEETQYF
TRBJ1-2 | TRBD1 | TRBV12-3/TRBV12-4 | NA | TGTGCCAGCAGCTACAGGGGAAACTATGGCTACACCTTC | CASSYRGNYGYTF
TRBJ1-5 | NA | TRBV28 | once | TGTGCCAGCAGTTTGATTGTGTCCGGGAGACCCAATCAGCCCCAGCATTTT | CASSLIVSGRPNQPQHF
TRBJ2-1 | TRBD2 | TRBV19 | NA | TGTGCCAGTAGGCCTCGGGGGGTTTTGGGTAATGAGCAGTTCTTC | CASRPRGVLGNEQFF
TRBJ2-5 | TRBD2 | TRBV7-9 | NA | TGTGCCAGCAGGGGGAGACTAGCGGGGCAAGAGACCCAGTACTTC | CASRGRLAGQETQYF
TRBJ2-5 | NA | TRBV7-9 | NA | TGTGCCAGCGTCCAAGCCCGTCCAGAGGGGAGGTTTCGAGAGACCCAGTACTTC | CASVQARPEGRFRETQYF
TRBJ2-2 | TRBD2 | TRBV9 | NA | TGTGCCAGCAGCGTACTTGCGGGGGGGTCGAACACCGGGGAGCTGTTTTTT | CASSVLAGGSNTGELFF
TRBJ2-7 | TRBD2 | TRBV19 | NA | TGTGCCAGTAGTATAGTTCCTAGCGGGTTTCCCTACGAGCAGTACTTC | CASSIVPSGFPYEQYF
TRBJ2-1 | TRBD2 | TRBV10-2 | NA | TGCGCCAGCAGTGAGTCCCTACTAGCGGGACCCTACAATGAGCAGTTCTTC | CASSESLLAGPYNEQFF
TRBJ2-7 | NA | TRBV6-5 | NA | TGTGCCAGCAGTTACACGGGGTCGTACGAGCAGTACTTC | CASSYTGSYEQYF
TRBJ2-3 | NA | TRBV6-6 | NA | TGTGCCAGCAGTTACCGGGAAAGGGTGTTGTATTTT | CASSYRERVLYF
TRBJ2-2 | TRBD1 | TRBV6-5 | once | TGTGCCAGCAGTTACTCGGACAGGGAGACCACCGGGGAGCTGTTTTTT | CASSYSDRETTGELFF
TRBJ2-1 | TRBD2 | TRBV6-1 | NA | TGTGCCAGCAGTGGGATTAGCGGGAGTCCATCCTACAATGAGCAGTTCTTC | CASSGISGSPSYNEQFF
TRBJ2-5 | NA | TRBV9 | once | TGTGCCAGCAGCGTACAGGGTGGGTTAGAGACCCAGTACTTC | CASSVQGGLETQYF
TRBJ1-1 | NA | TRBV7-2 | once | TGTGCCAGCAGCTTAGACGTACGAACTCGAGCTTTCTTT | CASSLDVRTRAFF
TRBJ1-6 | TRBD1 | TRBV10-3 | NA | TGTGCCATCAGTATGGGACAGGATTATAATTCACCCCTCCACTTT | CAISMGQDYNSPLHF